These 18 T cell receptor beta chains originate from one sample sequenced in a study of T cell clonality in common variable immunodeficiency. Libraries were prepared by immunoSEQ multiplex PCR; TCRdb keeps only in-frame clonotypes and omits some of them. Recorded here are 50,000 or so clones, with no singletons, and the ten leading clones hold around 3.2%. Sequencing was done on a sample of peripheral blood mononuclear cells. These receptor sequences come from a person aged 18 to 75 in good health.

The sample holds many counts of this clone. The DNA ends 3 residues before the CDR3 does, and the rest of the CDR3 is filled in from the germline J gene. V gene TRBV7-8 combines with J gene TRBJ1-5, with a weak D call TRBD1 (6 bases). Germline values: CDR1 SGHVS, CDR2 FQNEAQ. The CDR3 has 16 residues. V gave up 5 bases and J gave up 1 base, with 15 bases separating them. Partial CDR3 DNA: TGTGCCAGCAGCCTCAACACAGGGATGAGCAATCAGCCC. Translating gives CASSLNTGMSNQP. The whole CDR3 region reads CASSLNTGMSNQPQHF.

This clone has more than one count but fewer than ten. The read gets to within 3 residues of the CDR3 end, and the germline J gene fills in the rest. The chain links TRBV19 to TRBJ1-5; tentatively, D is TRBD1 (6 bases). Trimming pared 10 bases from V and 5 bases from J, leaving 15 bases between. The germline gives CDR1 LNHDA, CDR2 SQIVND (reference sequence). This CDR3 region has 13 residues. CDR3 DNA (partial): TGTGCCACCTCGACAGGCGAGCATCAGCCC. Its protein is CATSTGEHQP. The complete CDR3 protein is CATSTGEHQPQHF.

The sample holds many counts of this clone. The sequence runs out 3 residues before the end of the CDR3; the remainder is reconstructed from the germline J gene. This chain links TRBV29-1 with TRBJ2-7; D possibly corresponds to TRBD2 (7 bases). This CDR3 is 13 amino acids long. Trimming took off 4 bases at V and 6 bases at J, with 16 bases between the two ends. The V gene's germline CDR1 is SQVTM and CDR2 ANQGSEA. CDR3 bases read: TGCAGCGTTGGAATCGGGGGCGGGGGCGAG. Encoded protein: CSVGIGGGGE. The full CDR3 is CSVGIGGGGEQYF.

Many counts were recorded for this clone. The read stops 3 residues short of the end of the CDR3; the missing end is completed from the germline J gene. This chain links TRBV6-1 with TRBJ1-1, with 7 bases aligning to TRBD1. Germline lookup yields CDR1 MNHNS and CDR2 SASEGT. Trimming took 2 bases from V and 4 from J; bases not matched to a gene: 1. CDR3 length equals 13 residues. Incomplete CDR3 DNA: TGTGCCAGCAGTGAAAGGGGGCTCACTGAA. Translating it yields CASSERGLTE. Given in full, the CDR3 is CASSERGLTEAFF.

As to this clone: The CDR3 goes on 3 residues after the read ends, and that part is filled in from the germline J gene. The chain links TRBV19 to TRBJ1-6; possibly TRBD1 for D (5 bases). The germline CDR1 and CDR2 sequences are LNHDA and SQIVND (reference sequence). The germline V and J ends were trimmed by 4 bases and 12 bases, with 13 bases remaining between them. The CDR3 spans 13 residues. The DNA read from the CDR3 is TGTGCCAGTAGTACCATGGGGACTGAACCC. Its protein product is CASSTMGTEP. The entire CDR3 sequence reads CASSTMGTEPLHF.

In its sample, this clone was seen many times. At one of its ends the junction is not consistent with the germline gene, which may arise from a read error. With the read ending 3 residues before the CDR3 end, the germline J gene is used to fill in that end. The chain uses TRBV7-9 and TRBJ2-4, with D possibly being TRBD2 (5 bases). In germline, CDR1 is SEHNR, CDR2 FQNEAQ (reference sequence). The CDR3 totals 15 residues. CDR3 amino acids: CASSLVGDGKSIQYF. The covered CDR3 bases are TGTGCCAGCAGCCTGGTCGGGGATGGGAAAAGCATT.

A few counts support this clone. The read terminates 3 residues ahead of where the CDR3 ends, so the germline J gene completes it. This chain uses TRBV18 with TRBJ1-2, with 10 bases lining up with TRBD1. The germline gives CDR1 KGHSH, CDR2 LQKENI. V shed 3 bases, J shed 4 bases, and the junction held 5 bases outside the gene matches. The CDR3 loop spans 15 amino acids. CDR3 bases read: TGTGCCAGCTCACCGCGGGACAGGGGTGGCTATGGC. Translation: CASSPRDRGGYG. The entire CDR3 is CASSPRDRGGYGYTF.

As concerns this clone: Read coverage stops 3 residues before the CDR3 terminus; the germline J gene supplies the remainder. The chain has TRBV7-9 and TRBJ1-2; 9 bases agree with TRBD1. CDR3 length: 15 residues. The germline V gene encodes CDR1 SEHNR and CDR2 FQNEAQ (reference sequence). CDR3 DNA, as far as it was read: TGTGCCAGCAGCTTAGCGGGACAGGGAACCTACGAC. Its translation is CASSLAGQGTYD. The full CDR3 is CASSLAGQGTYDYTF.

This clone was counted only a few times. The CDR3 end is not reached by the read, which stops 3 residues before it; the germline J gene fills it in. The chain joins TRBV5-4 to TRBJ2-7; 8 nucleotides match TRBD1. There are 14 residues in the CDR3. The germline gives CDR1 SGHNT, CDR2 YYREEE (reference sequence). J was trimmed by 2 bases and V by 4 bases; bases with no gene match: 5. This CDR3 is CASSRDRTPYEQYF. The covered CDR3 bases are TGTGCCAGCAGCCGGGACAGGACCCCCTACGAG.

This clone was counted ten times or more. The read ends 3 residues early relative to the CDR3; the germline J gene fills the gap. The chain links TRBV7-8 to TRBJ2-3; D is perhaps TRBD2 (6 bases). With 5 bases removed from V and 6 bases from J, the gap between germline ends came to 9 bases. From germline, CDR1 is SGHVS and CDR2 FQNEAQ. The CDR3 contains 12 residues. The CDR3 DNA, read in part, is TGTGCCAGCAGCCCGACTAGGGATACG. Encoded protein: CASSPTRDT. The full CDR3 sequence reads CASSPTRDTQYF. The variable domain in full, completed from reference TRBV7-8 and TRBJ2-3, reads GAGVSQSPRYKVAKRGQDVALRCDPISGHVSLFWYQQALGQGPEFLTYFQNEAQLDKSGLPSDRFFAERPEGSVSTLKIQRTQQEDSAVYLCASSPTRDTQYFGPGTRLTVL.

This clone was found many times. The CDR3 extends 3 residues past the end of the read, so its final part is completed from the germline J gene. The V gene is TRBV5-4, the J gene TRBJ2-1, with 12 bases that match TRBD2. The germline gives CDR1 SGHNT, CDR2 YYREEE (reference sequence). V dropped 5 bases and J dropped 9; count of bases not matched to a gene: 9. The CDR3 has 15 residues. CDR3 amino acids: CASSQQTSGSGEQFF. The sequenced CDR3 bases are TGTGCCAGCAGTCAGCAGACTAGCGGGAGTGGTGAG.

This clone was observed at least ten times. The read ends 3 residues early relative to the CDR3; the germline J gene fills the gap. The V and J genes are TRBV20-1 and TRBJ2-7; no firm D call. The V end lost 3 bases, the J end lost 0 bases, and 9 bases lay between the germline ends. Germline V gene sequence: CDR1 DFQATT, CDR2 SNEGSKA (reference sequence). The CDR3 runs 13 residues. The CDR3 bases that were read are TGCAGTGCTAGCGTTTACAGCTCCTACGAG. The encoded protein is CSASVYSSYE. The whole CDR3 is CSASVYSSYEQYF.

Concerning this clone: The DNA ends 3 residues before the CDR3 does, and the rest of the CDR3 is filled in from the germline J gene. The chain couples TRBV5-1 to TRBJ2-2; perhaps D is TRBD1 or TRBD2 (6 bases each). This CDR3 contains 14 residues. From germline, CDR1 is SGHRS and CDR2 YFSETQ. The CDR3 loop is CASSLQGGNEKLFF. CDR3 DNA (partial): TGCGCCAGCAGCTTACAGGGAGGCAATGAAAAG.

This clone has ten or more counts. Read data end 3 residues before the CDR3 end; the end is taken from the germline J gene. The rearrangement joins TRBV11-3 to TRBJ2-1, with a possible D match to TRBD2 (5 bases). Germline V gene sequence: CDR1 SGHNT, CDR2 YENEEA. The CDR3 extends over 14 amino acids. V was shortened by 4 bases and J by 9 bases, with 16 bases between the two germline ends. CDR3 bases read: TGTGCCAGCAGCTCCACTAGGGTTTCGGGTGAG. This encodes CASSSTRVSGE. The complete CDR3 sequence is CASSSTRVSGEQFF.

This clone has a count of ten or more. Coverage ceases 3 residues before the CDR3 finishes, and the germline J gene fills in the end. The chain has TRBV4-2 and TRBJ2-3; D possibly corresponds to TRBD1 (8 bases). CDR1 is LGHNA, CDR2 YNFKEQ, per germline. Trimming pared 2 bases from V and 5 bases from J, leaving 20 bases between. There are 17 residues in the CDR3. CDR3 sequence reads: CASSQHIGQGGRDTQYF. The covered CDR3 bases are TGTGCCAGCAGCCAACATATCGGACAGGGCGGGAGAGATACG.

This clone showed up many times. The CDR3 end is not reached by the read, which stops 3 residues before it; the germline J gene fills it in. This chain connects TRBV7-3 to TRBJ2-3; 7 bases agree with TRBD1. V was clipped by 5 bases and J by 2 bases; unmatched bases: 4. CDR1 and CDR2 (germline): SGHTA, FQGTGA. The CDR3 contains 14 residues. CDR3 bases read: TGTGCCAGCAGCCAGACAGGGAACACAGATACG. Encoded protein: CASSQTGNTDT. The CDR3 in its entirety is CASSQTGNTDTQYF.

This clone showed up many times. Partial CDR3 DNA: TGTGCCAGCACCCTAGGGGGCAGGGAGACC. Translated: CASTLGGRET. The entire CDR3 is CASTLGGRETQYF. The chain links TRBV5-4 to TRBJ2-5, with 7 nucleotides matching TRBD1. With the read ending 3 residues before the CDR3 end, the germline J gene is used to fill in that end. Per germline, CDR1 SGHNT and CDR2 YYREEE (reference sequence). V lost 6 bases and J lost 5; bases outside the gene matches: 7. This CDR3 region has 13 residues. The full variable domain, with the rest looked up from reference TRBV5-4 and TRBJ2-5, is ETGVTQSPTHLIKTRGQQVTLRCSSQSGHNTVSWYQQALGQGPQFIFQYYREEENGRGNFPPRFSGLQFPNYSSELNVNALELDDSALYLCASTLGGRETQYFGPGTRLLVL.

About this clone: The read ends 3 residues shy of where the CDR3 ends; the end is completed using the germline J gene. The chain recombines TRBV19 with TRBJ1-3; 7 positions agree with TRBD1. This CDR3 has 16 amino acids. The junction had 15 bases not matched to a gene; V was cut back by 6 bases and J by 7 bases. Germline V lookup: CDR1 LNHDA, CDR2 SQIVND (reference sequence). The part of the CDR3 DNA that was read is TGTGCCAGTAGCCTCACCACAGGGGTTTATTGGAACACC. It codes for CASSLTTGVYWNT. The whole CDR3 region reads CASSLTTGVYWNTIYF.